This passage covers 19 T cell receptor beta chains from one sample sequenced in a study of T cells after yellow fever vaccination (dated by TCRdb to the late 2010s). Read against the paper, the sample's treatment or condition label means: live attenuated yellow fever vaccine strain. Preparation of the library involved 5' RACE. Data came from an Illumina NovaSeq 6000. TCRdb handled the public reads itself, with Q25 trimming in fastp and clone calling in MiXCR, and kept productive beta chains. Under each unique CDR3 protein, matching rows form one entry showing the most common genes and DNA. The sample table records 400,000 to 450,000 distinct CDR3 sequences; around a sixth of these occur just once. The top ten hold roughly a sixth of the sample. The sequenced sample was PBMCs, obtained before the yellow fever booster vaccination. The receptors originated from a man between 18 and 35 years old who received the YFV17D yellow fever vaccine.

This chain connects TRBV5-5 to TRBJ1-1; the D is unclear. The germline V gene encodes CDR1 SGHKS and CDR2 YYEKEE (reference sequence). The length of the CDR3 is 13 residues. Trimming shortened V by 2 bases and J by 5 bases, and 10 bases separated the two germline ends. The CDR3 nucleotides read TGTGCCAGCAGCTTTCAAAGGTTGACTGAAGCTTTCTTT. Its translation is CASSFQRLTEAFF.

The chain employs TRBV5-1 and TRBJ2-5; 11 bases map to TRBD1. CDR1 and CDR2 from the germline V gene are SGHRS and YFSETQ. The J segment lost 4 bases and the V segment lost 5 bases, leaving 4 bases of the junction unmatched. This CDR3 contains 14 residues. CDR3 region: CASSGQGAGETQYF. The CDR3 nucleotides are TGCGCCAGCAGTGGACAGGGGGCGGGAGAGACCCAGTACTTC.

This clonotype was picked up a small number of times. The chain carries TRBV9 and TRBJ1-3; D is undetermined. Germline-derived CDR1 and CDR2 are SGDLS and YYNGEE. V lost 6 bases and J 7 bases, leaving 17 bases between the germline ends. The CDR3 is 14 residues long. The CDR3 sequence is CASTPRGFGNTIYF. The CDR3 DNA sequence: TGTGCCAGCACCCCCCGGGGTTTCGGGAACACCATATATTTT.

The rearrangement links TRBV4-3 to TRBJ1-2, with D possibly being TRBD1 (5 bases). Trimming left V 3 bases short and J 8 bases short, with 13 bases between. This CDR3 has 13 amino acids. Germline CDR1 and CDR2: LGHNA and YSLEER. The CDR3 nucleotides read TGCGCCAGCAGCCAGACACCGGGACGCGGCTACACCTTC. Translation: CASSQTPGRGYTF.

The V gene is TRBV5-1, the J gene TRBJ1-6, with D possibly being TRBD1 (6 bases). Trimming stripped 4 bases from V and 0 bases from J, with 14 bases between. The germline V gene encodes CDR1 SGHRS and CDR2 YFSETQ. The CDR3 consists of 17 residues. DNA of the CDR3: TGCGCCAGCAGCAACACAGGGCTCAGCTCCTATAATTCACCCCTCCACTTT. Amino acid sequence: CASSNTGLSSYNSPLHF.

The chain recombines TRBV20-1 with TRBJ1-1; D may be TRBD1 (5 bases). Between the trimmed V and J ends, which lost 6 bases and 6 bases, there was a span of 17 bases. CDR1 is DFQATT, CDR2 SNEGSKA, per germline (reference sequence). The CDR3 spans 13 residues. The CDR3 coding sequence is TGCAGTGCCAAAGGTTCAGGGATCCCTGAAGCTTTCTTT. This encodes CSAKGSGIPEAFF.

The CDR3 DNA is TGTGCCAGCAGCCCCAGGAACTCCTACGAGCAGTACTTC. This codes for CASSPRNSYEQYF. This rearrangement joins TRBV11-3 to TRBJ2-7; D unclear. V shed 5 bases and J shed 0 bases, with 8 bases lying between them. The V gene's germline CDR1 is SGHNT and CDR2 YENEEA. The CDR3 is 13 amino acids.

The chain is built from TRBV7-2 and TRBJ2-2; TRBD2 agrees at 8 bases. V trimming: 2 bases; J trimming: 1 base; junction bases outside the gene matches: 3. Germline V gene lookup returns CDR1 SGHTA and CDR2 FQGNSA. There are 16 residues in the CDR3. CDR3 sequence (DNA): TGTGCCAGCAGCTTAATGCTAGCGGGGAACACCGGGGAGCTGTTTTTT. This translates into CASSLMLAGNTGELFF.

The chain links TRBV4-2 to TRBJ2-1, with TRBD2 matching over 9 bases. CDR3 length equals 14 residues. Germline V CDR1 and CDR2: LGHNA, YNFKEQ. V lost 7 bases and J lost 6; bases outside the gene matches: 7. CDR3 amino acids: CASNPGLASNEQFF. CDR3 sequence (DNA): TGTGCCAGCAACCCGGGACTAGCATCCAATGAGCAGTTCTTC.

The gene calls are TRBV5-4 and TRBJ2-1, with TRBD2 matching 7 bases. The junction had 6 bases not matched to a gene; V was cut back by 4 bases and J by 5 bases. The CDR3 loop spans 14 amino acids. Germline V gives CDR1 SGHNT, CDR2 YYREEE (reference sequence). The CDR3 here is CASSLDGGNNEQFF. The DNA for the CDR3 is TGTGCCAGCAGCCTGGACGGGGGGAACAATGAGCAGTTCTTC.

This clonotype was detected a few times. The chain couples TRBV20-1 to TRBJ2-3; 9 positions match TRBD2. The CDR3 has 17 residues. After removal of 3 bases from V and 2 bases from J, the junction contained 12 bases not matched to a gene. CDR1 DFQATT and CDR2 SNEGSKA come from the germline V gene (reference sequence). The CDR3 here is CSASRLSSGGVTDTQYF. In nucleotides, the CDR3 is TGCAGTGCTAGCCGTCTCAGTAGCGGGGGTGTCACAGATACGCAGTATTTT.

This clonotype was found a few times. V gene TRBV18 combines with J gene TRBJ1-2; D perhaps matches TRBD1 (6 bases). This CDR3 has 14 amino acids. From germline, CDR1 is KGHSH and CDR2 LQKENI. Trimming stripped 6 bases from V and 3 bases from J, with 14 bases between. Here the CDR3 DNA reads TGTGCCAGCTCGGACTACAGGGAAGACTATGGCTACACCTTC. This codes for CASSDYREDYGYTF.

This clonotype has only a few counts. The chain carries TRBV5-1 and TRBJ2-7; a weak D match, TRBD2 (5 bases). Germline values: CDR1 SGHRS, CDR2 YFSETQ. The CDR3 extends over 12 amino acids. V shed 1 base and J shed 4 bases, with 6 bases lying between them. The CDR3 loop reads CASSLREYEQYF. CDR3 in DNA: TGCGCCAGCAGCTTGAGGGAGTACGAGCAGTACTTC.

This clonotype was observed a few times. V and J are TRBV5-1 and TRBJ1-4; D uncertain. CDR1 is SGHRS, CDR2 YFSETQ, per germline. V lost 4 bases, J lost 0 bases, and 13 bases lay in between. The CDR3 runs 16 residues. CDR3: CASSPGRPATNEKLFF. In DNA, the CDR3 is TGCGCCAGCAGCCCCGGACGGCCCGCAACTAATGAAAAACTGTTTTTT.

The genes are TRBV2 and TRBJ2-2, with D tentatively TRBD2 (5 bases). The CDR3 is 13 residues long. V was shortened by 5 bases and J by 5 bases, with 9 bases between the two germline ends. The germline gives CDR1 SNHLY, CDR2 FYNNEI. The CDR3 DNA is TGTGCCAGCAGTTCGAGGAGGACCGGGGAGCTGTTTTTT. Protein: CASSSRRTGELFF.

This clonotype was recorded a few times. The gene calls are TRBV12-3 or TRBV12-4 and TRBJ1-5, with 9 positions matching TRBD1. The V gene end was trimmed by 6 bases and the J gene end by 2 bases; junction bases not matched to a gene: 5. CDR3 size: 15 residues. The CDR3 DNA sequence: TGTGCCAGCAGAATACAGGGGGCTGGCAATCAGCCCCAGCATTTT. It yields the protein CASRIQGAGNQPQHF.

This clonotype was observed a handful of times. The V and J genes are TRBV4-3 and TRBJ2-3; the D is unclear. The germline V gene has CDR1 LGHNA and CDR2 YSLEER. There are 18 residues in the CDR3. V was shortened by 0 bases and J by 0 bases, with 16 bases between the two germline ends. This CDR3 reads CASSQDSAIEYSTDTQYF. The CDR3 DNA reads TGCGCCAGCAGCCAAGATTCGGCAATAGAATATAGCACAGATACGCAGTATTTT.

This clonotype was seen a few times. The chain uses TRBV7-9 and TRBJ2-3; a weak D match, TRBD2 (6 bases). CDR3 length: 15 amino acids. V was pared by 3 bases and J by 0 bases, with 10 bases between. Per the germline V gene, CDR1 is SEHNR and CDR2 is FQNEAQ (reference sequence). In DNA, the CDR3 is TGTGCCAGCAGCTTCACGGAGGGGAGCACAGATACGCAGTATTTT. Translation: CASSFTEGSTDTQYF.

The V gene is TRBV18, the J gene TRBJ2-6; unclear D gene. Germline V CDR1 and CDR2: KGHSH, LQKENI. Trimming removed 2 bases at V and 2 bases at J, with 16 bases between. The CDR3 has 18 residues. The CDR3 here is CASSPSLQSNTGANVLTF. DNA of the CDR3: TGTGCCAGCTCACCATCTTTACAGTCTAACACTGGGGCCAACGTCCTGACTTTC.